Included here is one TCR beta chain sequence, with context. The germline CDR1 and CDR2 sequences are SGHTA and FQGNSA. The CDR3 contains 14 residues. The data were taken from a study of monozygotic twins with inflammatory bowel disease. Following a re-call of the 5' RACE reads, TCRdb has one entry per CDR3 protein and lacks DNA. The sample table sets out 350,000 to 400,000 distinct CDR3 sequences. This chain connects TRBV7-2 to TRBJ2-1; as DNA is missing, the TRBD1 call by TCRdb cannot be tested. The sample comprised blood. The sequence was obtained from a human donor with ulcerative colitis or Crohn's disease, or a healthy co-twin of an affected twin (not recorded which). The CDR3 sequence: CASSPPPLAYEQFF.